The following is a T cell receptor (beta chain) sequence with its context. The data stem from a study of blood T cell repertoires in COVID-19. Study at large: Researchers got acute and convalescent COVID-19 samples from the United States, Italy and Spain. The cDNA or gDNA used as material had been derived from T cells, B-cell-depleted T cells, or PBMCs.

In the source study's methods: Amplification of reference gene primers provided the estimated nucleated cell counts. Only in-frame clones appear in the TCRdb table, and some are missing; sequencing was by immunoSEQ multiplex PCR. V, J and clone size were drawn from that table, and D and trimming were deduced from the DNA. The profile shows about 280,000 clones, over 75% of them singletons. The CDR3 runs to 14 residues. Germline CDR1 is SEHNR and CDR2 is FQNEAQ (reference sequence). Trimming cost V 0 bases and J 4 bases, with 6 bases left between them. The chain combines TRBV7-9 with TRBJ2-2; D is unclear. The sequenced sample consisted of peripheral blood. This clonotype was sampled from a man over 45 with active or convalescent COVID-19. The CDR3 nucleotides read TGTGCCAGCAGCTTAGCTTATCGCACCGGGGAGCTGTTTTTT. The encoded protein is CASSLAYRTGELFF.